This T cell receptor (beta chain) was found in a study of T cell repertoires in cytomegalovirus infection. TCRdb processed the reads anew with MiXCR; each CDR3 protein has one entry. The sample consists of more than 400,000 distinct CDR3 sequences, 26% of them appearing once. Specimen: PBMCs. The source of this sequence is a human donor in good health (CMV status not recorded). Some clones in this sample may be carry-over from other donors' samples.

The CDR3 DNA sequence: TGTGCCAGTAGTAACCACGGCTTCGGGGGGTCCCGCTCGGAACAGCCCCAGCATTTT. The encoded protein is CASSNHGFGGSRSEQPQHF. The V gene is TRBV19, the J gene TRBJ1-5; D is possibly TRBD1 (5 bases). Trimming left V 4 bases short and J 7 bases short, with 29 bases between. Germline values: CDR1 LNHDA, CDR2 SQIVND (reference sequence). CDR3 length: 19 amino acids.